This T cell receptor (beta chain) is drawn from a study of primary melanoma T cells and metastatic recurrence. About the study: These T2 to T4 primary melanomas had thickness greater than 1 mm.

The patients had surgically resected primary melanoma at risk of metastatic recurrence. Study-wide results and limits: Suggested, not shown: primary melanomas can contain effective antitumor T cells. Combined with tumor thickness, T-cell fraction reportedly beat other histopathological additions.

Comment on this clone: Antigen unknown.

TCRdb's table, derived via immunoSEQ multiplex PCR, lists solely in-frame clones and lacks some. This table holds over 1,500 clones, 77% found once. The CDR3 is 14 residues long. V dropped 9 bases and J dropped 4 bases, with 16 bases sitting between them. Germline V lookup: CDR1 LGHNT, CDR2 FRNRAP. The sequence was collected from a human donor with melanoma. The specimen was melanoma tumor tissue. The chain carries TRBV12-5 and TRBJ1-3, with D possibly TRBD1 on 5 matching bases. CDR3 residues: CASYWGVKGNTIYF. CDR3 bases: TGTGCTAGCTACTGGGGGGTTAAAGGAAACACCATATATTTT.